The source of this TCR beta chain is a study of cytomegalovirus exposure and HLA in healthy donors (dated by TCRdb to the late 2010s). A note on the overall study: An earlier analysis of several hundred of the donors reported more than 250 Gb of sequence data and about 100 million unique TCR beta sequences from about 179 million T cells. The study profiled the T cell repertoires of under 850 subjects by immunosequencing and related them to cytomegalovirus serostatus. An early release that covered around 590 HLA-typed donors contained approximately 300 gigabases of sequencing data and some 87 million unique TCR sequences. Donor age, sex, ethnicity and CMV serostatus were collected together with the repertoire data. In a later analysis, previously published TCR beta repertoires from 550 to 750 donors were re-analyzed and high-resolution HLA genotyping was added so that TCR occurrence patterns could be studied. The number of donors typed differed by locus, with roughly 620-630 for A, B, C, DRB1 and DQB1, around 560 for DQA1, over 600 for DPA1, and over 400 for DPB1. To predict cytomegalovirus infection status, the study brought together high-throughput TCR immunosequencing, statistical association of individual TCRs with disease status, and machine learning. Along with the approximately 650-subject first cohort, a separate validation cohort of over a hundred different subjects was used. Class I and class II HLA loci were covered by the typing at four-digit resolution. Among several hundred genotyped donors of the cohort, an average of roughly 230,000 unique TCR beta nucleotide sequences was sequenced per donor, of which about 18% were non-productive. Every repertoire in the discovery cohort had been generated on one and the same sequencing platform. Rather than using new phenotypic data, the later analysis identified candidate immune exposures from TCR beta sequences and from how often those sequences occurred across donors. Of the 300 to 500 genotyped donors, less than 90% were placed in the genetic ancestry cluster associated with self-reported Caucasian donors. Five DR-DQ haplotypes were treated as single units for association and clustering because of strong linkage in the cohort. An earlier analysis of approximately 580 of the donors used high-throughput TCR beta sequencing to judge whether each TCR beta V gene segment behaved as functional or pseudogenic. A later genetic analysis took genome-wide SNP genotypes for about 55% of the 666 donors and used that subset as a discovery cohort. The study aimed to test whether cataloging public T cell receptors could reveal signatures of past pathogen exposure. Results and caveats for the whole study, not just this receptor: Most TCR sequences were observed very rarely across donors, whereas some public TCRs were present in many individuals. The only immune exposure information available for the cohort was CMV serostatus. Compared with equally common non-associated chains, HLA-associated TCR beta chains in a later analysis were more clonally expanded and had lower generation probabilities. In a later genetic analysis, a missense DCLRE1C variant was associated with V-gene and J-gene trimming of TCR beta chains, and the association was replicated in an independent cohort. A later analysis found that TCR association rates varied across HLA loci, with DRB1 alleles showing the most associated TCRs and HLA-C alleles the fewest. In an earlier analysis of 587 of the donors, most TCR beta V segments appeared in productive rearrangements about 87% or about 30% of the time, broadly matching IMGT annotations. Cytomegalovirus status was reported to be diagnosed by the classifier with high specificity and sensitivity in both the original and validation cohorts. In a later analysis, most CMV-associated TCR beta chains were found to appear HLA-restricted, with HLA associations seemingly driven largely by CMV exposure. According to a later genetic analysis, donors in an Asian-associated ancestry cluster had fewer N-insertions in productive TCRs than the approximately 690-donor mean. The cohort was sequenced for TCR beta chains only, and without alpha or paired-chain data the features that could be detected were limited. Because the 87-base-pair reads could not distinguish some IMGT-functional V segments, including TRBV6-2 and TRBV6-3, those segments were excluded. Three of the identified cytomegalovirus-associated TCR beta chains were confirmed in vitro to be specific for cytomegalovirus antigens. A group of highly shared sequence variants was considered likely to be a technical artifact of the sequencing pipeline. The study gave a list of about 150 TCR beta chains associated with cytomegalovirus. Because counts were too low, seventeen rarely observed V segments, including chromosome 9 orphons, were excluded from the earlier analysis of some 590 of the donors. Sequencing depth was assumed to be roughly uniform across donors in the presence/absence analyses, though that assumption may not hold. Because HLA typing was unavailable for some donors at each locus, only the typed subset was used in association tests. A further reported finding was that TCR beta sequences accurately predicted the HLA-A and HLA-B alleles for most subjects in the first cohort. Correlated functional status among segregating V segments might be attributable to linkage disequilibrium, but an unknown experimental factor could not be ruled out. According to a later analysis, parvovirus B19, influenza, CMV and Epstein-Barr virus appeared linked to several top co-occurrence clusters. A later analysis associated 15,000 or so TCR beta sequences with specific HLA alleles at a false discovery rate of 0.05. The authors suggested that the approach could potentially be generalized to other disease states and immunological phenotypes. When HLA alleles, especially DR and DQ, strongly co-occurred, attributing TCR associations to individual alleles was difficult.

Remarks on this clone: Its cognate antigen has yet to be identified.

From the cysteine up to the phenylalanine, the CDR3 has a length of 13 residues. Of the read, only the CDR3 DNA is kept; its 39 bases are in frame from base 1. The germline V gene gives CDR1 as MDHEN and CDR2 as SYDVKM. Here V drops 10 bases and J drops 4 bases, and the junction holds 7 bases not matched to any gene. The cohort comprised 710 or so healthy bone marrow donors. All cohort members were sampled while nominally healthy, although unrecorded immune exposures were likely present. The donor tested CMV seronegative, placing the donor among the 350 or so seronegative members of the cohort. Every donor gave a peripheral blood sample, and the peripheral blood mononuclear cells from that sample were used for TCR beta sequencing. The Qiagen DNeasy Blood Extraction Kit was used to extract genomic DNA from the blood cell samples. Library construction relied on the immunoSEQ multiplex PCR assay. A mixture of 60 forward primers for TCR Vbeta segments and 13 reverse primers for TCR Jbeta segments was used in the multiplex PCR. The CDR3 region of rearranged TCR beta genes was amplified from genomic DNA with a multiplex PCR assay. The Illumina HiSeq System was used to sequence the amplified TCR beta libraries as 87-base-pair reads. The authors processed their data as follows. A later analysis counted tens of millions of unique TCR beta chains across the 600 to 850 repertoires, and roughly 10 million of these chains were shared by at least two donors. To remove PCR and sequencing errors, raw reads were error-corrected and collapsed into unique sequences using a nearest-neighbor algorithm that merged closely related sequences. CDR3 sequences were aligned to IMGT reference sequences to assign V, D and J gene segments. For a sequence to be retained, at least a six-nucleotide match to both a V gene segment and a J gene segment was required. Rearrangements were called productive when the CDR3 lacked stop codons and stayed in frame with V and J; all others were non-productive. Following IMGT convention, CDR3 was defined as the stretch from the second conserved V-encoded cysteine up to the conserved J-encoded phenylalanine. The earlier analysis of a few hundred of the donors excluded sequences that lacked an unambiguous match to a single V gene segment. In an earlier analysis of 587 of the donors, V segments were called functional above 56.7% productive rearrangements and were called segregating when the between-donor standard deviation exceeded 5%. A statistical classification framework was built to diagnose cytomegalovirus status from the catalog of TCR beta chain sequences. A later analysis assigned V and J genes by comparing TCR nucleotide sequences with IMGT/GENE-DB human TR gene sequences. The TCRdist pipeline was used in a later analysis to assign CDR3 sequences and most-parsimonious VDJ recombination scenarios. In a later analysis, each TCR beta chain was defined by its CDR3 amino acid sequence together with its V-gene family, and reads without a unique V-gene family were excluded. A later analysis removed several hundred highly shared, low-generation-probability nucleotide sequences to deal with suspected cross-contamination and a sequencing artifact. In a later analysis, a clonal expansion index was calculated for each public chain from normalized within-repertoire ranks of inferred template counts. In a later analysis, generation probabilities were computed using a VDJ recombination model fitted to out-of-frame rearrangements, and the results were checked against IGoR. In a later analysis, hypergeometric tests were used to score TCR-TCR, TCR-HLA and TCR-CMV co-occurrence, with a repertoire-size bias correction applied to TCR pairs. To estimate false discovery rates, a later analysis permuted the HLA or CMV assignments 20 times. A later analysis grouped co-occurring TCRs with DBSCAN, adding TCRdist sequence similarity when clustering within HLA-allele-positive subsets. For co-occurrence clustering, repertoires with fewer than 30,000 or more than 120,000 public chains were excluded, along with a handful of repertoires with anomalous nucleotide sharing. The table was pulled from immuneACCESS by TCRdb, which kept in-frame rearrangements only. Such tables lose some clones; where checked, under half of the loss comes from unresolved V genes, and the rest has no known cause. That table furnishes V, J and clone size, whereas the DNA furnished D and trimming. This sample's table contains approximately 110,000 clones. The ten largest clones capture around 2.4% of the sample.

Sequencing was carried out using PBMCs. The receptor comes from a man aged 40-49 years in good health and CMV-seronegative. The rearrangement joined TRBV28 to TRBJ2-7, with 10 bases in between that match TRBD2. In nucleotides, the sequence is TGTGCCAACCGGACTAGCGGTCTATACGAGCAGTACTTC. This yields the protein CANRTSGLYEQYF.